This TCR beta chain comes out of a study of cytomegalovirus exposure and HLA in healthy donors. The PCR employed 60 Vbeta primers together with 13 Jbeta primers. Sequencing used immunoSEQ multiplex PCR; TCRdb keeps in-frame clones, though not all of them. The clone table shows roughly 120,000 clones, with the ten largest holding approximately 2.6%. The CDR3 sequence is 14 residues long. Germline lookup yields CDR1 KGHSH and CDR2 LQKENI. V was clipped by 3 bases and J by 3 bases, with 11 bases between them. V and J are TRBV18 and TRBJ1-1; tentatively, D is TRBD1 (5 bases). The sample taken for sequencing was PBMCs. This TCR came from a man aged 25 to 40 in good health and CMV-seronegative. This chain's CDR3 is CASSPGGVDTEAFF. CDR3 nucleotides: TGTGCCAGCTCACCGGGGGGGGTTGACACTGAAGCTTTCTTT.